This TCR beta chain was profiled in a study of shared clonotypes between healthy human individuals. V was shortened by 6 bases and J by 5 bases, with 14 bases between the two germline ends. There are 15 residues in the CDR3. From germline, CDR1 is LNHDA and CDR2 SQIVND (reference sequence). The DNA input per sorted-subset replicate PCR was about 190 ng, corresponding to around 28,000 T cell genomes. The data were produced by immunoSEQ multiplex PCR, yet TCRdb's version contains in-frame clones alone and is incomplete. The sample yields roughly 2.5 million clones, approximately 94% seen once. Study-wide results and limits: Clonotype sharing among the donors was expected to vary with sequencing depth. Shared clonotypes: roughly 5% naive CD4, around 3.7% naive CD8, over 2% memory CD4, 0.4% memory CD8.

Worth noting for this clone: What it recognizes is unknown.

The clonotype comes from a man younger than 35 in good health. Material for sequencing was naive CD4+ T cells sorted from blood. As to subset: CD45RA+ positively selected. This chain joins TRBV19 and TRBJ1-6, with a tentative D call TRBD1 (5 bases). Here the CDR3 DNA reads TGTGCCAGTAGCGGGGAGGGGCGGCATAATTCACCCCTCCACTTT. It specifies CASSGEGRHNSPLHF.